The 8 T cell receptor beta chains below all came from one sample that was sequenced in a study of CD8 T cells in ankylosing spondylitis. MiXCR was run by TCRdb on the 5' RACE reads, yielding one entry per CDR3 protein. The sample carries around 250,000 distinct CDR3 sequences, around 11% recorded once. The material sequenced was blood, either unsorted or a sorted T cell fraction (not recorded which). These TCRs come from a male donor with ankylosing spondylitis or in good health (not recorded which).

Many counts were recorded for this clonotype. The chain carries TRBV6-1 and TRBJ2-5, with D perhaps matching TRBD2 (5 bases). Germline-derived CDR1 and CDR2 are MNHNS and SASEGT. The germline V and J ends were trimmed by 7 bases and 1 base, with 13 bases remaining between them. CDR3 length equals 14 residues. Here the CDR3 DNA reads TGTGCCAGCAAAAAAAACGGGATCCAAGAGACCCAGTACTTC. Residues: CASKKNGIQETQYF.

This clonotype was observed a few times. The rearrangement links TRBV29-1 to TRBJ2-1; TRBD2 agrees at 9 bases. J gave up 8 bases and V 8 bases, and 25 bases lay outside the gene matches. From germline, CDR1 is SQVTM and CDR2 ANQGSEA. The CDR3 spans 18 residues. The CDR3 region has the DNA TGCAGCATCCCGCAGGGGAGGGAAGGGACTAGCCTGTCCGATGAGCAGTTCTTC. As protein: CSIPQGREGTSLSDEQFF.

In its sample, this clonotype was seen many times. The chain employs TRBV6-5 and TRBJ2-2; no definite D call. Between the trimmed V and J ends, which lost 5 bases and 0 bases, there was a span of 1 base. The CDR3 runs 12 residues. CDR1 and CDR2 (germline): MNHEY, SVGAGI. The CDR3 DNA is TGTGCCAGCAGTACGAACACCGGGGAGCTGTTTTTT. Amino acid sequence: CASSTNTGELFF.

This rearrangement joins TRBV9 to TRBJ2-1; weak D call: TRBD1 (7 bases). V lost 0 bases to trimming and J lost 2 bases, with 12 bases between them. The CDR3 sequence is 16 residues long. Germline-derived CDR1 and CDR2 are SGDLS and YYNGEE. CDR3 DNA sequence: TGTGCCAGCAGCGTAGGAGTCAGGGGGGCCTACAATGAGCAGTTCTTC. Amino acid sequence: CASSVGVRGAYNEQFF.

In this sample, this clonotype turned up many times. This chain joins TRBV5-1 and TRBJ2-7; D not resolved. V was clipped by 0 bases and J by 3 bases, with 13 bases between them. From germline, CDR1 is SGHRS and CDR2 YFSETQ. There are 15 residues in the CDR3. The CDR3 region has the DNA TGCGCCAGCAGCTTGGAGTCAGTATTGTACTACGAGCAGTACTTC. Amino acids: CASSLESVLYYEQYF.

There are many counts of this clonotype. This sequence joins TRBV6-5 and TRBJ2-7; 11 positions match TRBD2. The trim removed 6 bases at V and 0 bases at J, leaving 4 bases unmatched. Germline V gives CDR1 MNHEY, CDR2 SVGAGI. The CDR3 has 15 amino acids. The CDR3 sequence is CASRITSGGSYEQYF. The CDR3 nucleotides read TGTGCCAGCAGGATTACTAGCGGGGGCTCCTACGAGCAGTACTTC.

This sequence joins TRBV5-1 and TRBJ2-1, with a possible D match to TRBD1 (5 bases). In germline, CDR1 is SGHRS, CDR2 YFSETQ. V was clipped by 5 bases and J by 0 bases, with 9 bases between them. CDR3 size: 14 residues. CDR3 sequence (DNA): TGCGCCAGCAGTCAGGGAAGCTCCTACAATGAGCAGTTCTTC. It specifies CASSQGSSYNEQFF.

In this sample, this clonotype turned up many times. In DNA form, the CDR3 reads TGTGCCAGCAGCCATTCAAACCGGGACAGGGGGACGGAGACCCAGTACTTC. Translated: CASSHSNRDRGTETQYF. The chain uses TRBV3-1 and TRBJ2-5; TRBD1 agrees at 11 bases. This CDR3 region has 17 residues. Losses at the gene ends were 3 bases for V and 5 bases for J; bases not matched to a gene: 11. Germline CDR1 and CDR2: LGHDT and YNNKEL (reference sequence).